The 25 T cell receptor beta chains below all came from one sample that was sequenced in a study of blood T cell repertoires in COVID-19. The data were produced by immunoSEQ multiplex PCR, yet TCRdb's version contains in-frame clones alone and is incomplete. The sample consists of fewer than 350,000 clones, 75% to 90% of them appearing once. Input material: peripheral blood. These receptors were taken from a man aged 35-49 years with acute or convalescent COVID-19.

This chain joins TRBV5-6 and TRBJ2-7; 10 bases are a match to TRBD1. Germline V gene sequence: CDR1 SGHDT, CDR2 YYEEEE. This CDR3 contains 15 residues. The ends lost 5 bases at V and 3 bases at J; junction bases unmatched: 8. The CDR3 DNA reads TGTGCCAGCAGGAACTCGGGGGACAGGGGCTACGAGCAGTACTTC. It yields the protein CASRNSGDRGYEQYF.

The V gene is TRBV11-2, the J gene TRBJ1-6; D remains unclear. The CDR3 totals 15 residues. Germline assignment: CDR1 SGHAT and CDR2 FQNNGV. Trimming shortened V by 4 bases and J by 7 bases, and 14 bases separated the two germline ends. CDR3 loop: CASSSLGSTNSPLHF. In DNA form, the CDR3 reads TGTGCCAGCAGCTCTCTAGGCAGCACCAATTCACCCCTCCACTTT.

For the CDR3, the DNA is TGCAGTGCTAGTCCGAGGGGACTCTCTGGAAACACCATATATTTT. It encodes CSASPRGLSGNTIYF. The chain uses TRBV20-1 and TRBJ1-3; D perhaps matches TRBD1 (5 bases). Germline V lookup: CDR1 DFQATT, CDR2 SNEGSKA (reference sequence). This CDR3 spans 15 amino acids. Trimming stripped 3 bases from V and 0 bases from J, with 12 bases between.

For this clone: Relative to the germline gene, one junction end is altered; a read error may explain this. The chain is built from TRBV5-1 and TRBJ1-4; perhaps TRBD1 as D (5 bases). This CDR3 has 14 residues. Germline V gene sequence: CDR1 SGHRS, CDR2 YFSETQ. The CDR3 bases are TGCGCCAGCAGCCTCTTGGGGACTAAGGAAAAACTGTTTTTT. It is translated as CASSLLGTKEKLFF.

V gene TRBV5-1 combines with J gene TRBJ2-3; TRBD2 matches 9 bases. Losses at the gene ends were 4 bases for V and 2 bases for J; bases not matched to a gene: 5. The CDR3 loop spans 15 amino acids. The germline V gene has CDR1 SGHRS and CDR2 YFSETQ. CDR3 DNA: TGCGCCAGCAGCACTAGCGGGTCCAACACAGATACGCAGTATTTT. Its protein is CASSTSGSNTDTQYF.

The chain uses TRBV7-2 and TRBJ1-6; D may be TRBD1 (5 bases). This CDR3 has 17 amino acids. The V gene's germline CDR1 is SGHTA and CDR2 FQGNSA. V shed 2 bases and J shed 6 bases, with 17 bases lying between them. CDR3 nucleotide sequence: TGTGCCAGCAGCTTAACCTCATATGGGGCATCTAATTCACCCCTCCACTTT. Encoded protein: CASSLTSYGASNSPLHF.

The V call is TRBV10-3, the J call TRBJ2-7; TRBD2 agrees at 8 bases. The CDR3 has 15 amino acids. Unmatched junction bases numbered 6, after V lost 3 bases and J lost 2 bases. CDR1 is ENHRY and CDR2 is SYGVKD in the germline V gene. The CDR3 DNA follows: TGTGCCATCAGTGACAGCGGGGGCCCCCCCTACGAGCAGTACTTC. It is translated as CAISDSGGPPYEQYF.

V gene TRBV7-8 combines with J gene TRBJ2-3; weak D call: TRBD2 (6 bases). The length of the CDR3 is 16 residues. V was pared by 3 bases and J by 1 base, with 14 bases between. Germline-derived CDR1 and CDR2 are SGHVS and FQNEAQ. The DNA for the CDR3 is TGTGCCAGCAGCTTTGAGTGGGCTAGCGGCACAGATACGCAGTATTTT. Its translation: CASSFEWASGTDTQYF. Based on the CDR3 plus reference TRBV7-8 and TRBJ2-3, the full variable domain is GAGVSQSPRYKVAKRGQDVALRCDPISGHVSLFWYQQALGQGPEFLTYFQNEAQLDKSGLPSDRFFAERPEGSVSTLKIQRTQQEDSAVYLCASSFEWASGTDTQYFGPGTRLTVL.

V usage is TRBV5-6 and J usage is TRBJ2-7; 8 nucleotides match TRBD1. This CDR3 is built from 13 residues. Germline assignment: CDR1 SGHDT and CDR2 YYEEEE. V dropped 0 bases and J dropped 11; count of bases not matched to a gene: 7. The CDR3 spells CASSLADRGPKYF. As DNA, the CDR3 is TGTGCCAGCAGCTTGGCCGACAGGGGCCCGAAGTACTTC.

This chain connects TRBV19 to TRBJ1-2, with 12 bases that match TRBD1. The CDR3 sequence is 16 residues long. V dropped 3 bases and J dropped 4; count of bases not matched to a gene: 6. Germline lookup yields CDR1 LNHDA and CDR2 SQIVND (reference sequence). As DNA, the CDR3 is TGTGCCAGTAGTATCGGGGGACAGGGGGCGAGCTATGGCTACACCTTC. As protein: CASSIGGQGASYGYTF.

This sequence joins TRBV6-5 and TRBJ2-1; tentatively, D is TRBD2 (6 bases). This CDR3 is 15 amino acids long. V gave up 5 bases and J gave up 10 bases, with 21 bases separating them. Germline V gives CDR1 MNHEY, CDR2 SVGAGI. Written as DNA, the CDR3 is TGTGCCAGCAGTCCACAACGGCGGATGGAGGGGGAGCAGTTCTTC. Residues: CASSPQRRMEGEQFF.

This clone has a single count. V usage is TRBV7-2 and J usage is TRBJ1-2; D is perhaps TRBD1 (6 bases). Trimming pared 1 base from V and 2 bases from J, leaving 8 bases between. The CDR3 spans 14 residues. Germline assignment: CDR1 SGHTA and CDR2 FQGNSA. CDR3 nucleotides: TGTGCCAGCAGCTTAGGGCAGGGGAACTATGGCTACACCTTC. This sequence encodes CASSLGQGNYGYTF. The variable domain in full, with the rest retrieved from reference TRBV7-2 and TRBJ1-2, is GAGVSQSPSNKVTEKGKDVELRCDPISGHTALYWYRQSLGQGLEFLIYFQGNSAPDKSGLPSDRFSAERTGGSVSTLTIQRTQQEDSAVYLCASSLGQGNYGYTFGSGTRLTVV.

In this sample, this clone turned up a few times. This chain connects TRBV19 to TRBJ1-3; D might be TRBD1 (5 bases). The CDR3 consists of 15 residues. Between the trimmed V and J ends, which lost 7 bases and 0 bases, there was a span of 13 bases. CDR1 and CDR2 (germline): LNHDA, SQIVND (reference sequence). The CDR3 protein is CASKKGVISGNTIYF. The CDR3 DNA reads TGTGCCAGTAAAAAAGGGGTAATCTCTGGAAACACCATATATTTT.

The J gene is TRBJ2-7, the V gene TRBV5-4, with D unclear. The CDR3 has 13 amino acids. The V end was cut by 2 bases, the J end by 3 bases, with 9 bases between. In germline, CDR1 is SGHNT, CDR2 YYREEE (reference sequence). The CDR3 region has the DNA TGTGCCAGCAGCTTTGGAGAGTTCTACGAGCAGTACTTC. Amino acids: CASSFGEFYEQYF.

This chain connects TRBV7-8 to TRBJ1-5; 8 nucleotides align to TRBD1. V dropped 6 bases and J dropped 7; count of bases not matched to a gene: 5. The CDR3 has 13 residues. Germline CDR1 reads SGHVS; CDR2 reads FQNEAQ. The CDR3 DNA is TGTGCCAGCAGTGACAGGGGCGGGCAGCCCCAGCATTTT. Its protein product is CASSDRGGQPQHF.

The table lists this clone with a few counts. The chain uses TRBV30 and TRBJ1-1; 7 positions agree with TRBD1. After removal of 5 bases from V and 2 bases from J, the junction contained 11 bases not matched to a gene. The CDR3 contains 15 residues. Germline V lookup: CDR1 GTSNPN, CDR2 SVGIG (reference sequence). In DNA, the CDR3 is TGTGCCTGGGCTACCAATTACAGGGGTAACACTGAAGCTTTCTTT. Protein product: CAWATNYRGNTEAFF.

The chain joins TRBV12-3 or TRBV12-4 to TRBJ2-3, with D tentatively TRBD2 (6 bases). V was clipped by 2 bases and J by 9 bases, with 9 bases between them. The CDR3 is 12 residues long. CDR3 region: CASSLREDTQYF. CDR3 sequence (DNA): TGTGCCAGCAGTTTAAGGGAGGACACGCAGTATTTT.

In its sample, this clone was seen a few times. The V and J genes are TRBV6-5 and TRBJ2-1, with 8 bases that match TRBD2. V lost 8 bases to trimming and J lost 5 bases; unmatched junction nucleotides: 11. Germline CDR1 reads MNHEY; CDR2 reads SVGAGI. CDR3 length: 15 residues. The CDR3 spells CASRLSGLEHNEQFF. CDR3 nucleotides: TGTGCCAGCCGACTTTCGGGACTAGAACACAATGAGCAGTTCTTC.

For the CDR3, the DNA is TGTGCCAGCAGCCAAGATACTAGCGGGGGTACGCAGTATTTT. It is translated as CASSQDTSGGTQYF. The gene calls are TRBV3-1 (or the pseudogene TRBV3-2) and TRBJ2-3; 11 bases are a match to TRBD2. Germline loops: CDR1 LGHDT, CDR2 YNNKEL (reference sequence). CDR3 length equals 14 residues. The junction had 1 base not matched to a gene; V was cut back by 0 bases and J by 8 bases.

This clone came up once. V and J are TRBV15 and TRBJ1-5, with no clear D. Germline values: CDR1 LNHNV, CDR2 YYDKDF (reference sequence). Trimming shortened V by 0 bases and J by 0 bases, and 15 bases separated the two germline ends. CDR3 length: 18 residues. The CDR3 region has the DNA TGTGCCACCAGCAGAGATTTACTATGGGAGTATAGCAATCAGCCCCAGCATTTT. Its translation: CATSRDLLWEYSNQPQHF.

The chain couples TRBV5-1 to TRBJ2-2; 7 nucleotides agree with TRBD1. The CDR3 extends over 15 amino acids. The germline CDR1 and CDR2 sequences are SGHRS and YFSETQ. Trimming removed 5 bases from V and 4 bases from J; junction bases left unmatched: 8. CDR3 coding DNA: TGCGCCAGCAGGCCTCAGGGGGTGAGCACCGGGGAGCTGTTTTTT. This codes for CASRPQGVSTGELFF.

The CDR3 DNA sequence: TGCGCCAGCAGCTTGATCGGCAGGGGGGAGCCCCAGCATTTT. It yields the protein CASSLIGRGEPQHF. This chain joins TRBV5-1 and TRBJ1-5, with 7 nucleotides matching TRBD1. The germline V gene has CDR1 SGHRS and CDR2 YFSETQ. This CDR3 is 14 amino acids long. V shed 1 base and J 8 bases; nucleotides not matched to a gene: 6.

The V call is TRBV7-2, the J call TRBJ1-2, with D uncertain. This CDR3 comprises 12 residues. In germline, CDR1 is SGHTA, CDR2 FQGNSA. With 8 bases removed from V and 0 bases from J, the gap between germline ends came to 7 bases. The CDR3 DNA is TGTGCCAGCGGGCTCGCTAACTATGGCTACACCTTC. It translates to CASGLANYGYTF.

The DNA for the CDR3 is TGTGCCGGGTCGCGGTATAGCAATCAGCCCCAGCATTTT. Translated, it gives CAGSRYSNQPQHF. The V and J genes are TRBV28 and TRBJ1-5; D is uncertain. V was trimmed by 11 bases and J by 0 bases, leaving 11 bases between them. The CDR3 contains 13 residues. In germline, CDR1 is MDHEN, CDR2 SYDVKM.

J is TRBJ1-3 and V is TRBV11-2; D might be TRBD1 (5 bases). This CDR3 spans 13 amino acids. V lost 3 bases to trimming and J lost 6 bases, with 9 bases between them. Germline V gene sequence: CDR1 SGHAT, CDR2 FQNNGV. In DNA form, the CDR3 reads TGTGCCAGCAGCTTGGACACTTTAAACACCATATATTTT. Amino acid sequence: CASSLDTLNTIYF.